These 25 T cell receptor beta chains were all obtained from the same sample, sequenced in a study of cytomegalovirus exposure and HLA in healthy donors. The study ran its PCR with 60 Vbeta and 13 Jbeta primers. Some clones are missing from TCRdb's copy, which holds only in-frame ones; the method was immunoSEQ multiplex PCR. The sample lists some 79,000 clones; around 78% were seen once. Input material: PBMCs. These receptors all come from a male donor in good health and CMV-seropositive.

This CDR3 reads CASSLSAGNNEQFF. As DNA, the CDR3 is TGCGCCAGCAGCTTGTCAGCGGGAAACAATGAGCAGTTCTTC. V and J are TRBV5-1 and TRBJ2-1, with TRBD2 matching over 7 bases. From germline, CDR1 is SGHRS and CDR2 YFSETQ. The CDR3 sequence is 14 residues long. Trimming took 1 base from V and 5 from J; bases not matched to a gene: 3.

This clone was seen a few times. V gene TRBV4-1 combines with J gene TRBJ2-7; 7 bases fit TRBD1. After removal of 3 bases from V and 0 bases from J, the junction contained 2 bases not matched to a gene. This CDR3 has 14 residues. CDR1 and CDR2 from the germline V gene are MGHRA and YSYEKL. CDR3 protein: CASSHRTGSYEQYF. In nucleotides, the CDR3 is TGCGCCAGCAGCCACAGGACAGGCTCCTACGAGCAGTACTTC.

The rearrangement joins TRBV4-1 to TRBJ1-1; possibly TRBD1 for D (6 bases). Germline assignment: CDR1 MGHRA and CDR2 YSYEKL. Trimming shortened V by 0 bases and J by 4 bases, and 9 bases separated the two germline ends. This CDR3 has 14 residues. The CDR3 DNA follows: TGCGCCAGCAGCCAAGATCCAGGGGCCACTGAAGCTTTCTTT. Encoded protein: CASSQDPGATEAFF.

The chain employs TRBV5-6 and TRBJ2-7, with TRBD1 as a possible D gene (5 bases). Per germline, CDR1 SGHDT and CDR2 YYEEEE. The CDR3 sequence is 12 residues long. The V gene lost 5 bases and the J gene lost 1 base, with 7 bases spanning the gap. The CDR3 protein is CASRGPSYEQYF. In DNA form, the CDR3 reads TGTGCCAGCAGGGGGCCGTCCTACGAGCAGTACTTC.

This clone was seen a single time. The V and J genes are TRBV2 and TRBJ2-5; D remains unclear. The CDR3 runs to 11 residues. V was cut by 7 bases and J by 2 bases, with 5 bases left in between. From germline, CDR1 is SNHLY and CDR2 FYNNEI. CDR3 nucleotide sequence: TGTGCCAGCATACAGCAAGAGACCCAGTACTTC. The encoded protein is CASIQQETQYF.

V is TRBV28 and J is TRBJ2-7, with TRBD2 matching over 8 bases. The CDR3 has 14 amino acids. J lost 4 bases, V lost 4 bases, and 6 bases had no gene match. Germline V gene data show CDR1 as MDHEN and CDR2 as SYDVKM. CDR3 loop: CASSSGGTKYEQYF. The CDR3 coding sequence is TGTGCCAGCAGTTCGGGGGGGACAAAGTACGAGCAGTACTTC.

This clone was picked up a small number of times. The V and J genes are TRBV5-4 and TRBJ1-5; D gene unclear. The CDR3 extends over 14 amino acids. The V and J ends lost 0 bases and 4 bases respectively, with 8 bases between them. Germline CDR1 SGHNT, CDR2 YYREEE (reference sequence). CDR3 region: CASSLAGLNQPQHF. For the CDR3, the DNA is TGTGCCAGCAGCTTGGCGGGGTTGAATCAGCCCCAGCATTTT.

The rearrangement links TRBV30 to TRBJ2-7; D remains ambiguous. Trimming pared 2 bases from V and 3 bases from J, leaving 11 bases between. The length of the CDR3 is 13 residues. The V gene's germline CDR1 is GTSNPN and CDR2 SVGIG (reference sequence). CDR3 nucleotides: TGTGCCTGGAGTACGACACCGCTCTACGAGCAGTACTTC. It translates to CAWSTTPLYEQYF.

CDR3 sequence: CASTPGRGGFYEQYF. CDR3 coding DNA: TGTGCCAGCACCCCCGGGCGGGGGGGTTTCTACGAGCAGTACTTC. The chain joins TRBV5-6 to TRBJ2-7, with 9 bases lining up with TRBD2. This CDR3 is built from 15 residues. V shed 6 bases, J shed 3 bases, and the junction held 10 bases outside the gene matches. The germline CDR1 and CDR2 sequences are SGHDT and YYEEEE.

The chain employs TRBV4-1 and TRBJ2-5; 12 bases are a match to TRBD2. Unmatched junction bases numbered 8, after V lost 1 base and J lost 5 bases. This CDR3 region has 17 residues. Per the germline V gene, CDR1 is MGHRA and CDR2 is YSYEKL. CDR3 protein: CASSQGSGLAGMETQYF. The CDR3 DNA reads TGCGCCAGCAGCCAAGGCAGCGGACTAGCGGGGATGGAGACCCAGTACTTC.

Here the CDR3 reads CASSFYTISYEQYF. DNA for the CDR3: TGTGCCAGCAGCTTTTATACAATCTCCTACGAGCAGTACTTC. The chain recombines TRBV5-5 with TRBJ2-7; no firm D call. This CDR3 spans 14 amino acids. Trimming took 2 bases from V and 0 from J, leaving 9 bases between them. Germline CDR1 reads SGHKS; CDR2 reads YYEKEE (reference sequence).

A single count supports this clone. The V gene is TRBV7-9, the J gene TRBJ2-1; the D gene is possibly TRBD2 (5 bases). V lost 6 bases, J lost 7 bases, and 19 bases lay in between. The CDR3 is 15 amino acids. Germline assignment: CDR1 SEHNR and CDR2 FQNEAQ (reference sequence). The CDR3 loop is CASSYGSPRENEQFF. The CDR3 coding sequence is TGTGCCAGCAGTTACGGGTCCCCAAGGGAGAATGAGCAGTTCTTC.

The chain links TRBV6-5 to TRBJ1-2, with no clear D. Germline CDR1 MNHEY, CDR2 SVGAGI. The CDR3 covers 11 residues. Trimming shortened V by 8 bases and J by 10 bases, and 14 bases separated the two germline ends. CDR3 sequence reads: CASGAPGYYTF. CDR3 sequence (DNA): TGTGCCAGCGGTGCCCCCGGTTACTACACCTTC.

CDR3 sequence: CASSGGASGVGMQYF. CDR3 DNA sequence: TGTGCCAGCAGTGGAGGGGCTAGCGGGGTGGGTATGCAGTATTTT. The chain combines TRBV2 with TRBJ2-3, with 9 bases aligning to TRBD2. In germline, CDR1 is SNHLY, CDR2 FYNNEI. There are 15 residues in the CDR3. After removal of 4 bases from V and 11 bases from J, the junction contained 13 bases not matched to a gene.

J is TRBJ1-3 and V is TRBV5-1; TRBD1 matches at 7 bases. Germline V lookup: CDR1 SGHRS, CDR2 YFSETQ. This CDR3 has 16 residues. J lost 3 bases, V lost 7 bases, and 13 bases had no gene match. The CDR3 protein is CASGTSEGAGGNTIYF. The CDR3 DNA is TGCGCCAGCGGCACTAGTGAGGGGGCGGGTGGAAACACCATATATTTT.

The chain joins TRBV7-2 to TRBJ1-3; D is undetermined. CDR1 and CDR2 from the germline V gene are SGHTA and FQGNSA. The CDR3 contains 15 residues. V was clipped by 5 bases and J by 0 bases, with 11 bases between them. The CDR3 protein is CASSPGSSSGNTIYF. The CDR3 DNA sequence: TGTGCCAGCAGCCCGGGGAGCAGCTCTGGAAACACCATATATTTT. Looking up the rest from reference TRBV7-2 and TRBJ1-3 gives the full variable domain: GAGVSQSPSNKVTEKGKDVELRCDPISGHTALYWYRQSLGQGLEFLIYFQGNSAPDKSGLPSDRFSAERTGGSVSTLTIQRTQQEDSAVYLCASSPGSSSGNTIYFGEGSWLTVV.

CDR3 region: CASSPFYGGYEQYF. The CDR3, as DNA: TGTGCCAGTAGTCCCTTTTATGGGGGGTACGAGCAGTACTTC. V usage is TRBV19 and J usage is TRBJ2-5; weak D call: TRBD2 (6 bases). The J call could be wrong; TRBJ2-7 is a better fit for the DNA end. CDR1 is LNHDA, CDR2 SQIVND, per germline (reference sequence). The length of the CDR3 is 14 residues.

As for this clone: One end of the junction varies from germline; a read error may be responsible. The rearrangement joins TRBV4-2 to TRBJ2-2; a weak D match, TRBD1 (5 bases). The germline gives CDR1 LGHNA, CDR2 YNFKEQ. CDR3 length equals 16 residues. CDR3 sequence reads: CASSKESSGYTGELFF. The CDR3 DNA reads TGTGCCAGCAGCAAAGAGAGCTCAGGGTACACCGGGGAGCTGTTTTTT.

The chain has TRBV5-4 and TRBJ2-5, with TRBD1 matching over 9 bases. J was trimmed by 3 bases and V by 4 bases; bases with no gene match: 4. The germline CDR1 and CDR2 sequences are SGHNT and YYREEE (reference sequence). The CDR3 consists of 14 residues. The CDR3 DNA follows: TGTGCCAGCAGCCAACAGGGGGCGGAAGAGACCCAGTACTTC. Translating gives CASSQQGAEETQYF.

Only a few counts were recorded for this clone. Written as DNA, the CDR3 is TGTGCCAGCAGCTCCTTGGACAGGGTAATTGGAAACACCATATATTTT. This sequence encodes CASSSLDRVIGNTIYF. V usage is TRBV5-4 and J usage is TRBJ1-3; the match to TRBD1 covers 8 bases. CDR3 size: 16 residues. Trimming removed 3 bases from V and 3 bases from J; junction bases left unmatched: 8. Germline V lookup: CDR1 SGHNT, CDR2 YYREEE (reference sequence).

By sample share, this clone is medium-sized (0.01 to 0.1%). The sample holds other DNA sequences that translate to the same CDR3. The chain combines TRBV2 with TRBJ1-4; D is unclear. Germline V gene lookup returns CDR1 SNHLY and CDR2 FYNNEI. V was trimmed by 4 bases and J by 2 bases, leaving 11 bases between them. The CDR3 extends over 15 amino acids. The CDR3 nucleotides read TGTGCCAGCAGTGGTTTGGGAGGGACTAATGAAAAACTGTTTTTT. Residues: CASSGLGGTNEKLFF.

The chain employs TRBV28 and TRBJ1-1; tentative D call: TRBD1 (6 bases). With 4 bases removed from V and 1 base from J, the gap between germline ends came to 13 bases. Germline V gene data show CDR1 as MDHEN and CDR2 as SYDVKM. This CDR3 has 15 amino acids. This CDR3 is CASSYPGTPNTEAFF. Written as DNA, the CDR3 is TGTGCCAGCAGTTACCCCGGGACACCGAACACTGAAGCTTTCTTT.

This chain connects TRBV28 to TRBJ2-1; possible D gene TRBD2, 5 bases. Looked up from germline, CDR1 is MDHEN and CDR2 is SYDVKM. This CDR3 spans 15 amino acids. The germline V and J ends were trimmed by 3 bases and 4 bases, with 13 bases remaining between them. The chain's CDR3 is CASSFKVGVYNEQFF. Here the CDR3 DNA reads TGTGCCAGCAGTTTCAAGGTGGGAGTTTACAATGAGCAGTTCTTC.

DNA for the CDR3: TGTGCCAGCAGTACTACTTTCAGGGGGCGAAATTCACCCCTCCACTTT. As protein: CASSTTFRGRNSPLHF. This chain links TRBV28 with TRBJ1-6; 8 bases fit TRBD1. Germline assignment: CDR1 MDHEN and CDR2 SYDVKM. The ends lost 5 bases at V and 7 bases at J; junction bases unmatched: 10. This CDR3 contains 16 residues.

J is TRBJ2-7 and V is TRBV6-6; 9 bases match TRBD1. Germline CDR1 is MNHNY and CDR2 is SVGAGI (reference sequence). V was pared by 0 bases and J by 4 bases, with 7 bases of the junction left unmatched. The CDR3 covers 16 residues. The CDR3 region is CASSYSRTGDGYEQYF. For the CDR3, the DNA is TGTGCCAGCAGTTACTCTAGGACAGGGGATGGATACGAGCAGTACTTC.